Included here is one T cell receptor beta chain sequence, with context. The data stem from a study of blood T cell repertoires in COVID-19. Study background: Samples representing acute and convalescent COVID-19 were sourced from the United States, Italy and Spain. PBMCs, B-cell-depleted T cells, or T cells provided the cDNA or gDNA that made up the material.

This CDR3 region has 15 residues. The V gene's germline CDR1 is SGHAT and CDR2 FQNNGV. With V trimmed by 2 bases and J by 4 bases, 3 bases remained unmatched. In the original processing: Reference gene primers were amplified, and this amplification served to estimate nucleated cell counts. Assay used: immunoSEQ multiplex PCR; TCRdb lists only in-frame clones, some missing. V and J calls and clone size are copied from that table; D and trimming were computed from the DNA. The sample holds 340,000 or so clones, around 86% seen once. The V gene is TRBV11-2, the J gene TRBJ2-7, with TRBD2 matching over 12 bases. The source of this sequence is a man in his forties or fifties with active or convalescent COVID-19. Material: peripheral blood. The CDR3 DNA is TGTGCCAGCAGCTTATCTAGCGGGGGGGCGTACGAGCAGTACTTC. Translation: CASSLSSGGAYEQYF. The full variable domain, with the rest looked up from reference TRBV11-2 and TRBJ2-7, is EAGVAQSPRYKIIEKRQSVAFWCNPISGHATLYWYQQILGQGPKLLIQFQNNGVVDDSQLPKDRFSAERLKGVDSTLKIQPAKLEDSAVYLCASSLSSGGAYEQYFGPGTRLTVT.